The text below deals with one T cell receptor (beta chain). Its matching antigen is unknown. In the PCR, 60 Vbeta and 13 Jbeta primers were used. Profiled with immunoSEQ multiplex PCR; TCRdb holds only in-frame clones, not every one. The sample has more than 90,000 clones, approximately 80% seen once. This record belongs to a study of cytomegalovirus exposure and HLA in healthy donors. Germline V gene lookup returns CDR1 SGDLS and CDR2 YYNGEE. The CDR3 has 15 residues. Between the trimmed V and J ends, which lost 4 bases and 3 bases, there was a span of 14 bases. Study-level results: The authors confirmed in vitro that a few CMV-associated chains were specific for CMV antigens.

The receptor comes from a man between 45 and 60 years old in good health and CMV-seropositive. What was sequenced was PBMCs. This chain links TRBV9 with TRBJ1-3; D gene unclear. The CDR3 is CASSQTVGGGNTIYF. In nucleotides, the CDR3 is TGTGCCAGCAGCCAAACGGTGGGAGGTGGAAACACCATATATTTT.